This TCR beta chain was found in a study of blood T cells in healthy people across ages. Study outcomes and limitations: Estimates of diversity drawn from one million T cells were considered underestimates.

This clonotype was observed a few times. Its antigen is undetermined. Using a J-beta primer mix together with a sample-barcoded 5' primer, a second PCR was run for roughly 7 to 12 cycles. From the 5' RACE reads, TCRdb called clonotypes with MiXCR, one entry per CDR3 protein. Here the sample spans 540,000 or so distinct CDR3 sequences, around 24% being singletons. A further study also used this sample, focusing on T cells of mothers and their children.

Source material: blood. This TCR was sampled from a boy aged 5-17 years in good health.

The DNA for the CDR3 is TGTGCCAGCAGCTTAGCACAGGGGGCGGACGAAAAACTGTTTTTT. Its translation: CASSLAQGADEKLFF. The rearrangement links TRBV7-9 to TRBJ1-4; 9 bases map to TRBD1. CDR3 length: 15 residues. The germline gives CDR1 SEHNR, CDR2 FQNEAQ (reference sequence). V dropped 0 bases and J dropped 8; count of bases not matched to a gene: 4.